A selection of T cell receptor beta chains follows, all from one sample in a study of blood T cells in healthy people across ages. One entry per CDR3 protein results from TCRdb running MiXCR on the 5' RACE reads. Of about 970,000 distinct CDR3 sequences listed, just over 50% are singletons. Sequencing input: blood. These TCRs come from a woman in her sixties in good health. Each CDR3 is given with its conserved first and last residue. D genes are given only for firm matches. Clone size is not always given. Where it is, it says once, few, many or a class for expanded clones.

d_call | clone_size | j_call | v_call | cdr3_aa | cdr3_nt
. | many | TRBJ2-7 | TRBV7-9 | CASGSGYEQYF | TGTGCCAGCGGGAGTGGCTACGAGCAGTACTTC
TRBD1 | few | TRBJ1-6 | TRBV29-1 | CSAQQGGDSPLHF | TGCAGCGCCCAACAGGGGGGCGATTCACCCCTCCACTTT
. | few | TRBJ2-5 | TRBV3-1 | CASSQDSPGGVETQYF | TGTGCCAGCAGCCAAGATTCTCCGGGGGGCGTTGAGACCCAGTACTTC
TRBD2 | . | TRBJ2-1 | TRBV27 | CASFSGTSGVGEQFF | TGTGCCAGCTTTTCCGGGACTAGCGGAGTGGGTGAGCAGTTCTTC
. | . | TRBJ2-6 | TRBV7-8 | CASSQGWQGPSGASVLTF | TGTGCCAGCAGCCAAGGCTGGCAGGGCCCCTCTGGGGCCAGCGTCCTGACTTTC
. | few | TRBJ2-1 | TRBV7-8 | CASSFIDRYNEQFF | TGTGCCAGCAGCTTCATCGACAGGTACAATGAGCAGTTCTTC
TRBD2 | . | TRBJ2-4 | TRBV4-1 | CASSQGGGRKVADIQYF | TGCGCCAGCAGCCAAGGGGGCGGGAGGAAGGTTGCGGACATTCAGTACTTC
. | . | TRBJ1-2 | TRBV5-6 | CASSFRQNHYGYTF | TGTGCCAGCAGCTTCCGGCAGAACCACTATGGCTACACCTTC
TRBD2 | . | TRBJ2-7 | TRBV4-1 | CASSQVGWLADEQYF | TGCGCCAGCAGCCAAGTTGGGTGGCTAGCGGACGAGCAGTACTTC
. | once | TRBJ1-2 | TRBV2 | CASTNTNYGCTF | TGTGCCAGCACCAACACCAACTATGGCTGCACCTTC
. | . | TRBJ2-3 | TRBV27 | CASSSRTPGADTQYF | TGTGCCAGCAGTTCTCGGACCCCGGGGGCAGATACGCAGTATTTT
. | once | TRBJ2-2 | TRBV4-2 | CASSQTGLEYNTGELFF | TGTGCCAGCAGCCAGACGGGACTGGAATATAACACCGGGGAGCTGTTTTTT
. | few | TRBJ2-7 | TRBV4-2 | CASSPHPGADYEQYF | TGTGCCAGCAGCCCCCATCCGGGAGCAGACTACGAGCAGTACTTC
. | . | TRBJ2-7 | TRBV25-1 | CASKPQATVKDEQYF | TGTGCCAGTAAACCTCAGGCTACAGTAAAGGACGAGCAGTACTTC
. | . | TRBJ1-5 | TRBV28 | CASRPGFHQPQHF | TGTGCCAGCAGGCCCGGGTTCCATCAGCCCCAGCATTTT
. | many | TRBJ2-7 | TRBV12-3/TRBV12-4 | CASSSPVYEQYF | TGTGCCAGCAGTTCCCCTGTTTACGAGCAGTACTTC
. | . | TRBJ2-5 | TRBV29-1 | CSVENTGDLSETQYF | TGCAGCGTTGAGAATACGGGAGATCTTAGTGAGACCCAGTACTTC
. | many | TRBJ2-5 | TRBV7-2 | CASSLGKETQYF | TGTGCCAGCAGCTTAGGAAAGGAGACCCAGTACTTC
. | . | TRBJ1-6 | TRBV20-1 | CSARTGRANSPLHF | TGCAGTGCGAGAACTGGCAGGGCCAATTCACCCCTCCACTTT
. | . | TRBJ2-7 | TRBV12-3/TRBV12-4 | CASSTIYNEQYF | TGTGCCAGCAGCACAATCTACAATGAGCAGTACTTC
. | . | TRBJ2-1 | TRBV20-1 | CSARQGSTNEQFF | TGCAGTGCTAGGCAGGGAAGCACCAATGAGCAGTTCTTC
. | . | TRBJ2-7 | TRBV20-1 | CSAEQFRSSYEQYF | TGCAGTGCAGAACAGTTTCGGAGCTCCTACGAGCAGTACTTC
. | . | TRBJ1-5 | TRBV10-3 | CAIDATGNQPQHF | TGTGCCATCGACGCCACGGGTAATCAGCCCCAGCATTTT
TRBD2 | . | TRBJ2-1 | TRBV6-2/TRBV6-3 | CASSYFRGSEFGDEQFF | TGTGCCAGCAGTTACTTTCGCGGGAGCGAGTTTGGTGATGAGCAGTTCTTC
. | . | TRBJ1-2 | TRBV5-4 | CASSAKHNYGYTF | TGTGCCAGCAGCGCCAAACATAACTATGGCTACACCTTC
TRBD2 | . | TRBJ2-7 | TRBV7-8 | CASSSTLTSGRYEQYF | TGTGCCAGCAGCTCGACCTTGACTAGCGGGAGGTACGAGCAGTACTTC
. | few | TRBJ2-7 | TRBV27 | CASSFSVGPYEQYF | TGTGCCAGCAGTTTTTCCGTGGGCCCCTACGAGCAGTACTTC
. | . | TRBJ1-4 | TRBV20-1 | CSARDVGRGNEKLFF | TGCAGTGCTAGAGATGTCGGGAGGGGAAATGAAAAACTGTTTTTT
TRBD2 | . | TRBJ2-1 | TRBV29-1 | CSGGLAGGLYNEQFF | TGCAGCGGAGGACTAGCGGGAGGACTTTACAATGAGCAGTTCTTC
TRBD2 | . | TRBJ2-7 | TRBV28 | CASRYSRRSSGSSVTYEQYF | TGTGCCAGCAGGTACTCCCGGCGGTCTAGCGGGAGTAGCGTTACCTACGAGCAGTACTTC
. | once | TRBJ2-5 | TRBV5-1 | CASSKGVPEEQYF | TGCGCCAGCAGTAAGGGGGTTCCGGAGGAGCAGTACTTC
. | . | TRBJ2-2 | TRBV20-1 | CSARQGSPGELFF | TGCAGTGCTAGACAGGGTTCGCCCGGGGAGCTGTTTTTT
TRBD1 | once | TRBJ2-3 | TRBV9 | CASSAGTGTDTQYF | TGTGCCAGCAGCGCCGGGACAGGCACAGATACGCAGTATTTT
. | . | TRBJ2-1 | TRBV7-2 | CASSLLLDSYNEQFF | TGTGCCAGCAGCTTATTACTAGATTCCTACAATGAGCAGTTCTTC
. | few | TRBJ2-7 | TRBV6-2/TRBV6-3 | CASSYVGNYEQYF | TGTGCCAGCAGTTACGTGGGGAACTACGAGCAGTACTTC
. | few | TRBJ1-2 | TRBV4-1 | CASSQAWTEYGYTF | TGCGCCAGCAGCCAGGCGTGGACGGAATATGGCTACACCTTC
. | few | TRBJ2-3 | TRBV25-1 | CASSEPSRPADTQYF | TGTGCCAGCAGTGAACCTTCGCGTCCGGCAGATACGCAGTATTTT
. | . | TRBJ2-5 | TRBV6-5 | CASSYPRGPGRETQYF | TGTGCCAGCAGTTACCCCAGAGGACCTGGGCGAGAGACCCAGTACTTC
TRBD1 | . | TRBJ1-2 | TRBV7-9 | CASRHGTGDYGYTF | TGTGCCAGCAGACACGGGACAGGGGACTATGGCTACACCTTC
TRBD1 | few | TRBJ1-2 | TRBV7-9 | CASSQDRGRGYGYTF | TGTGCCAGCAGCCAGGACAGGGGGCGAGGCTATGGCTACACCTTC
. | . | TRBJ2-7 | TRBV14 | CASSHQNYEQYF | TGTGCCAGCAGCCACCAGAATTACGAGCAGTACTTC
. | few | TRBJ2-5 | TRBV10-3 | CAISDPEGYQETQYF | TGTGCCATCAGTGATCCGGAGGGGTACCAAGAGACCCAGTACTTC
. | . | TRBJ2-7 | TRBV28 | CASSWGEQYF | TGTGCCAGCAGTTGGGGTGAGCAGTACTTC
. | many | TRBJ2-7 | TRBV29-1 | CSVETDSYEQYF | TGCAGCGTAGAAACCGACTCCTACGAGCAGTACTTC
. | . | TRBJ2-6 | TRBV2 | CASRNDREGYVLTF | TGTGCCAGCAGAAACGACAGGGAGGGTTACGTCCTGACTTTC
. | . | TRBJ2-5 | TRBV2 | CASSGLLYEQYF | TGTGCCAGCAGTGGCCTACTATACGAACAGTACTTC